Listed below are T cell receptor beta chains from one sample, sequenced in a study of blood T cell repertoires in COVID-19. Generated by immunoSEQ multiplex PCR, the TCRdb table keeps only in-frame clones and is missing some. The sample has under 60,000 clones, 83% seen once. Specimen: peripheral blood. Source of these receptors: a human donor in a cohort sampled during active COVID-19. The CDR3 runs from the conserved cysteine through the conserved F or W. The D gene is left open where the match is weak. Some rows mark clone size as missing; the rest say once, few, many or name a class of expanded clone.

abundance	d_gene	j_gene	v_gene	CDR3nt	CDR3aa
once	.	TRBJ2-5	TRBV19	TGTGCCACCTCCGGGAGTCGCCAAGAGACCCAGTACTTC	CATSGSRQETQYF
.	.	TRBJ2-6	TRBV7-2	TGTGCCAGCACTTTGGAGGGAACCTCTGGGGCCAACGTCCTGACTTTC	CASTLEGTSGANVLTF
.	.	TRBJ2-2	TRBV12-5	TGTGCTAGTGGTTTGGAACACGTCGGGGAGCTGTTTTTT	CASGLEHVGELFF
.	TRBD1	TRBJ2-2	TRBV29-1	TGCAGCGTTGGAGGGGGCGGCGACACCGGGGAGCTGTTTTTT	CSVGGGGDTGELFF
.	TRBD2	TRBJ2-7	TRBV15	TGTGCCACCAGCACACCCCAGGGGACTAGCGGGGGATCCTACGAGCAGTACTTC	CATSTPQGTSGGSYEQYF
.	.	TRBJ2-3	TRBV2	TGTGCCAGCAGTGAATCGGGGGTGGGGACAGATACGCAGTATTTT	CASSESGVGTDTQYF
.	TRBD1	TRBJ2-2	TRBV12-5	TGTGCTAGTGGACTGCGGACAGGAAACACCGGGGAGCTGTTTTTT	CASGLRTGNTGELFF
.	.	TRBJ2-5	TRBV6-6	TGTGCCAGCAGTCCACCCCCGGGAGAGACCCAGTACTTC	CASSPPPGETQYF
few	.	TRBJ2-6	TRBV30	TGTGCCTGGAGTGTGGGGGCATGGAGCTCTGGGGCCAACGTCCTGACTTTC	CAWSVGAWSSGANVLTF
.	.	TRBJ1-1	TRBV18	TGTGCCAGCTCACCCCTTCCCTCGGGGGAGACTGAAGCTTTCTTT	CASSPLPSGETEAFF
once	.	TRBJ1-1	TRBV5-1	TGCGCCAGCACCGGGGGGAGCACTGAAGCTTTCTTT	CASTGGSTEAFF
.	TRBD1	TRBJ1-6	TRBV4-1	TGCGCCAGCAGCCCAGGACAGGGCGAGAGGTCACCCCTCCACTTT	CASSPGQGERSPLHF